This T cell receptor (beta chain) comes out of a study of CD8 T cells in ankylosing spondylitis. Study-level results: Disease-linked clones bore a CD8+ phenotype and were relatively rare in peripheral blood. Seemingly distinctive of ankylosing spondylitis blood was a TCR beta motif formed by eight highly homologous variants. Past studies reported some motif variants in reactive arthritis synovial fluid and blood.

TCRdb recomputed calls from the 5' RACE reads with MiXCR, one row per CDR3 protein. The sample yields approximately 24,000 distinct CDR3 sequences, roughly 13% seen once. Looked up from germline, CDR1 is MNHNS and CDR2 is SASEGT. The V and J ends lost 2 bases and 4 bases respectively, with 14 bases between them. The CDR3 totals 15 residues. This clonotype has only a few counts. The antigen remains undetermined. The sequence was obtained from a male donor with ankylosing spondylitis or in good health (not recorded which). Source material: blood. The chain couples TRBV6-1 to TRBJ2-5; D not resolved. Here the CDR3 reads CASSEIGWGRETQYF. The CDR3 nucleotides read TGTGCCAGCAGTGAAATCGGCTGGGGTCGAGAGACCCAGTACTTC.